This T cell receptor (beta chain) derives from a study of technical replicates of blood from a few donors. Method: immunoSEQ multiplex PCR; TCRdb's copy keeps in-frame clones and lacks some. The data contain 45,000 to 60,000 clones, about 86% of them singletons. The length of the CDR3 is 14 residues. Trimming removed 3 bases from V and 5 bases from J, with 16 bases in between. The germline V gene encodes CDR1 GTSNPN and CDR2 SVGIG (reference sequence). The chain recombines TRBV30 with TRBJ2-5, with D perhaps TRBD1 (5 bases). Sequenced material: PBMCs. The origin of this receptor is a human donor in good health. Some clones in this sample may be carry-over from other donors' samples. CDR3 bases: TGTGCCTGGAGCGCCGGGTTTAACAGGGAGACCCAGTACTTC. Protein: CAWSAGFNRETQYF.